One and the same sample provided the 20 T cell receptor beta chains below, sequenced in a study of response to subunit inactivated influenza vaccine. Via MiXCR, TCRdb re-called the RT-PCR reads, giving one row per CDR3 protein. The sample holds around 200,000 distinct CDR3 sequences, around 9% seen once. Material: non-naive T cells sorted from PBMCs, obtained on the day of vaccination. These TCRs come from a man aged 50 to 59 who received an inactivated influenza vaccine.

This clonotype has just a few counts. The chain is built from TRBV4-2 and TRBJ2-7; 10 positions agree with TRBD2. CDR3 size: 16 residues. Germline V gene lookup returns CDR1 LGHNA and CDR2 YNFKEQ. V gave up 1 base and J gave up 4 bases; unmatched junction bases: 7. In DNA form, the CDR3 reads TGTGCCAGCAGCCAAGTTGGGGGGACTAGCGCTTACGAGCAGTACTTC. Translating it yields CASSQVGGTSAYEQYF.

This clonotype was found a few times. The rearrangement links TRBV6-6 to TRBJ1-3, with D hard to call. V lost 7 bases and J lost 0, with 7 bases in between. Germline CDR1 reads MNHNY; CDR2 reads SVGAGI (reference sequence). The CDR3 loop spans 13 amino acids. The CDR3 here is CASNDFSGNTIYF. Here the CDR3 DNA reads TGTGCCAGCAACGATTTCTCTGGAAACACCATATATTTT.

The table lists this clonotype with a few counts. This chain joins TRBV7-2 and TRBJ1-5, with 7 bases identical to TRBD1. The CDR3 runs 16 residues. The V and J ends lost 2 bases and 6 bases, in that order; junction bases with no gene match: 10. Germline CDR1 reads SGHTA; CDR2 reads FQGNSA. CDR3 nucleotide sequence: TGTGCCAGCAGCTTATACCCCCTTCAGGGGGGTCAGCCCCAGCATTTT. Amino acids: CASSLYPLQGGQPQHF.

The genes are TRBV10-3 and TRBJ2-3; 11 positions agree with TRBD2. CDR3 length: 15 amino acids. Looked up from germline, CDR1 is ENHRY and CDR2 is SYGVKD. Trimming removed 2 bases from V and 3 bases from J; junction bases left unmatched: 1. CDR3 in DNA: TGTGCCATCAGTGAGGGGACTAGCGGTACAGATACGCAGTATTTT. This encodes CAISEGTSGTDTQYF.

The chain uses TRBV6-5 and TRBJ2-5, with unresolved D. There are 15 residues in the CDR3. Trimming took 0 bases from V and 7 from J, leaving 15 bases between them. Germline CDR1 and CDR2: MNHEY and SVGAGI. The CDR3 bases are TGTGCCAGCAGTTACTCCTTCGCCTCGGTGGGGACCCAGTACTTC. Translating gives CASSYSFASVGTQYF.

The CDR3 sequence is CASSQGTSGVLEQFF. CDR3 nucleotides: TGCGCCAGCAGCCAAGGGACTAGCGGGGTTTTGGAGCAGTTCTTC. This sequence joins TRBV4-3 and TRBJ2-1; 12 bases line up with TRBD2. Germline loops: CDR1 LGHNA, CDR2 YSLEER. The CDR3 has 15 amino acids. V lost 1 base and J lost 10; bases outside the gene matches: 5.

Written as DNA, the CDR3 is TGCAGTGCTAGAGGAGGTACTAGCGGGGGGGGCACAGATACGCAGTATTTT. It encodes CSARGGTSGGGTDTQYF. The chain is built from TRBV20-1 and TRBJ2-3, with 13 positions matching TRBD2. V lost 1 base and J lost 1; bases outside the gene matches: 5. Looked up from germline, CDR1 is DFQATT and CDR2 is SNEGSKA (reference sequence). The CDR3 length is 17 residues.

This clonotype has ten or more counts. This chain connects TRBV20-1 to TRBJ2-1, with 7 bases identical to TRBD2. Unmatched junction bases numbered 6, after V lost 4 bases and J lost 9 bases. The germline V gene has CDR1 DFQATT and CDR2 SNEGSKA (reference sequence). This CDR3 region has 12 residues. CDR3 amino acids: CSATPSGGEQFF. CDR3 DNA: TGCAGTGCTACCCCCTCGGGGGGTGAGCAGTTCTTC.

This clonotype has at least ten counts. The CDR3 loop is CASSPGVRNTEAFF. CDR3 bases: TGTGCCAGCAGTCCAGGGGTACGGAACACTGAAGCTTTCTTT. The rearrangement links TRBV11-2 to TRBJ1-1; TRBD1 is a possible D gene (6 bases). From germline, CDR1 is SGHAT and CDR2 FQNNGV. V was shortened by 6 bases and J by 1 base, with 12 bases between the two germline ends. CDR3 size: 14 residues.

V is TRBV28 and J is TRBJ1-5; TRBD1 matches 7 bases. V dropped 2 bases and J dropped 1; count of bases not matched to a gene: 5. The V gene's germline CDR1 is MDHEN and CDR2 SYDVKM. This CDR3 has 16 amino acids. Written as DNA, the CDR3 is TGTGCCAGCAGTTTACCTGGGACAGCCAGCAATCAGCCCCAGCATTTT. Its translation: CASSLPGTASNQPQHF.

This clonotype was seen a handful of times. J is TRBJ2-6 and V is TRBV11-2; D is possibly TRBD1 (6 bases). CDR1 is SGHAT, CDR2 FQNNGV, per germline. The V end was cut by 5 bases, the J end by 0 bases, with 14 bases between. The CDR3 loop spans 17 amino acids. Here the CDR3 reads CASSPHWTDSGANVLTF. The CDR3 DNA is TGTGCCAGCAGCCCCCATTGGACAGACTCTGGGGCCAACGTCCTGACTTTC. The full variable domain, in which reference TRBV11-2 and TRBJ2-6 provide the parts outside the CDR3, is EAGVAQSPRYKIIEKRQSVAFWCNPISGHATLYWYQQILGQGPKLLIQFQNNGVVDDSQLPKDRFSAERLKGVDSTLKIQPAKLEDSAVYLCASSPHWTDSGANVLTFGAGSRLTVL.

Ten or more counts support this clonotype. The CDR3 sequence is CASRDLTGWNYGYTF. CDR3 DNA: TGCGCCAGCAGGGATCTAACAGGTTGGAACTATGGCTACACCTTC. J is TRBJ1-2 and V is TRBV5-1; D might be TRBD1 (5 bases). The CDR3 is 15 residues long. The germline CDR1 and CDR2 sequences are SGHRS and YFSETQ. The ends were cut back, 5 bases at V and 2 bases at J, with 16 bases in the middle. The whole variable domain, filled in from reference TRBV5-1 and TRBJ1-2, reads KAGVTQTPRYLIKTRGQQVTLSCSPISGHRSVSWYQQTPGQGLQFLFEYFSETQRNKGNFPGRFSGRQFSNSRSEMNVSTLELGDSALYLCASRDLTGWNYGYTFGSGTRLTVV.

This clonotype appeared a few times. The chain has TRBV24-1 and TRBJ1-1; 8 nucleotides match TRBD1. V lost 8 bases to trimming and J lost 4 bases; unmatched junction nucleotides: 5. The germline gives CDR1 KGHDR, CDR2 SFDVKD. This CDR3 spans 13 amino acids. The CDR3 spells CATTDRGFTEAFF. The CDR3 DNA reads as TGTGCCACCACTGACAGGGGTTTCACTGAAGCTTTCTTT.

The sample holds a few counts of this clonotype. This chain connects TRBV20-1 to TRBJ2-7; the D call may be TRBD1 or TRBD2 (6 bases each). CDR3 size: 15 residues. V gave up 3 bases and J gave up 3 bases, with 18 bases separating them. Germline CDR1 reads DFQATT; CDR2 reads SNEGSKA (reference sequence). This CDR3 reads CSASSKGGEFYEQYF. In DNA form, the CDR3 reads TGCAGTGCTAGCTCAAAGGGGGGTGAATTCTACGAGCAGTACTTC.

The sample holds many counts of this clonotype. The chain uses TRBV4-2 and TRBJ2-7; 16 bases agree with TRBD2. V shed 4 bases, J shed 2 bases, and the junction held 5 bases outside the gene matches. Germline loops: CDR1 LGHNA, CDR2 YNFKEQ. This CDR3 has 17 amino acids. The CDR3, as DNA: TGTGCCAGCAGCCTCGCCGGGACTAGCGGGGGGGCCTACGAGCAGTACTTC. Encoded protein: CASSLAGTSGGAYEQYF.

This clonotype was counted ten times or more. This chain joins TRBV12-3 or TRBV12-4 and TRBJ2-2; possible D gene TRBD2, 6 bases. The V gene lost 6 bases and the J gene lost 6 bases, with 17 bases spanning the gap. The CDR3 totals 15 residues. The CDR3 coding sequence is TGTGCCAGCAGCACGGGACTTCTCAGGGCCGGGGAGCTGTTTTTT. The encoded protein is CASSTGLLRAGELFF.

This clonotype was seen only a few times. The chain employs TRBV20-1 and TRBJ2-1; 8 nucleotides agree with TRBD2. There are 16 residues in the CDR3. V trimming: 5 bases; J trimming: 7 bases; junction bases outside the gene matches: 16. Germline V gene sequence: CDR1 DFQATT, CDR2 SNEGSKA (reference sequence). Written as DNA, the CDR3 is TGCAGTGCTGCGATATCAGGGACCCGCGGGGGGAATGAGCAGTTCTTC. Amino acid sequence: CSAAISGTRGGNEQFF.

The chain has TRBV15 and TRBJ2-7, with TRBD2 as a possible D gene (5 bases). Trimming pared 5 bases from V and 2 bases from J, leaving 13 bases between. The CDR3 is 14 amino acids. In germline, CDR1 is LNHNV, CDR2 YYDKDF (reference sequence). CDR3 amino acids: CATSQISGTYEQYF. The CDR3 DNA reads TGTGCCACCAGCCAGATCTCCGGGACCTACGAGCAGTACTTC.

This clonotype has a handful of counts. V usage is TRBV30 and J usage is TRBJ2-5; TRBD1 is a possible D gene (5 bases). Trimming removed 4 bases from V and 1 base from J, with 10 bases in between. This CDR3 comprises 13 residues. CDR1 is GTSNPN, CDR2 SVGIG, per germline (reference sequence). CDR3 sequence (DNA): TGTGCCTGGATCCGACAGTCCCAAGAGACCCAGTACTTC. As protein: CAWIRQSQETQYF.

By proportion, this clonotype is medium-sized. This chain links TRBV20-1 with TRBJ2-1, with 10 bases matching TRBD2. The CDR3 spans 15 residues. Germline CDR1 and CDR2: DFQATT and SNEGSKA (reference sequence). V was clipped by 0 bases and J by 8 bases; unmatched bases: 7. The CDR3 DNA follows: TGCAGTGCTAGAGATGCCCAGCGGGGGGGCGATGAGCAGTTCTTC. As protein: CSARDAQRGGDEQFF.